The rows below give T cell receptor beta chains drawn from one sample of a study of blood T cells in healthy people across ages. TCRdb redid the calling of the 5' RACE reads with MiXCR, one entry per CDR3 protein. The sample records 2 million or so distinct CDR3 sequences, around 50% being singletons. The sequenced sample consisted of blood. The receptors were gathered from a woman aged 35 to 49 in good health. Both conserved end residues are part of each CDR3. D genes are given only for firm matches. Part of the rows lack a size; the others show once, few, many or a class for expanded clones.

cdr3_nt cdr3_aa d_call v_call clone_size j_call
TGTGTCAGCAGTTACGTTGAACTGAGCAACCGAGAGACCCAGTACTTC CVSSYVELSNRETQYF - TRBV6-2/TRBV6-3 - TRBJ2-5
TGCGCCAGCAGCCCGGAGGACAGGCCGGACAATGAGCAGTTCTTC CASSPEDRPDNEQFF TRBD1 TRBV5-1 - TRBJ2-1
TGTGCCAGCAGCTTCGGTGCAGGAGCGGGCACCTACGAGCAGTACTTC CASSFGAGAGTYEQYF - TRBV7-2 - TRBJ2-7
TGTGCCAGCAGTTTTATCCAAATAGCACGGGACAGGGGCGACGTGGGGAGCTCCTACGAGCAGTACTTC CASSFIQIARDRGDVGSSYEQYF TRBD1 TRBV28 few TRBJ2-7
TGTGCCAGCAGCTTACAGGGACAGGGGATCGAGACCCAGTACTTC CASSLQGQGIETQYF TRBD1 TRBV7-3 few TRBJ2-5
TGTGCTAGCAGCTTCCGAACAGCCAGCAATCAGCCCCAGCATTTT CASSFRTASNQPQHF - TRBV7-7 - TRBJ1-5
TGTGCCAGCAGCTTAAAGAGGGAGGCGAATGAGCAGTTCTTC CASSLKREANEQFF - TRBV7-3 few TRBJ2-1
TGTGCCACCGCGATAGCGGGGGCCCAAAGCACAGATACGCAGTATTTT CATAIAGAQSTDTQYF TRBD2 TRBV15 - TRBJ2-3
TGTGCCAGCAGCTTAGCAGGGAGCAGCATTCAGTACTTC CASSLAGSSIQYF - TRBV7-9 few TRBJ2-4
TGTGCCAGCTGTCTACGACAGGGCGCGGATAACTATGGCTACACCTTC CASCLRQGADNYGYTF TRBD1 TRBV7-9 - TRBJ1-2
TGCAGTGCTAGGGACAGCTCAACTAATGAAAAACTGTTTTTT CSARDSSTNEKLFF - TRBV20-1 few TRBJ1-4
TGTGCCAGCAGCTCTCGACAGGACTTTTATAATTCACCCCTCCACTTT CASSSRQDFYNSPLHF - TRBV9 - TRBJ1-6
TGTGCCAGCAGCGTAGGCCCGGGTAGCTCCTACAATGAGCAGTTCTTC CASSVGPGSSYNEQFF - TRBV9 - TRBJ2-1
TGCGCCAGCAGCCAAGAACAGGGTTATCAGCCCCAGCATTTT CASSQEQGYQPQHF - TRBV4-1 - TRBJ1-5
TGTGCCAGCCTAGGGTTCAGCTCCTACAATGAGCAGTTCTTC CASLGFSSYNEQFF - TRBV7-2 few TRBJ2-1
TGTGCCAGCAGCTCCCAAGGGACAGGGGATGGCTACACCTTC CASSSQGTGDGYTF TRBD1 TRBV4-2 - TRBJ1-2
TGTGCTAGTGGTTTGGGCCCAGCGGGGGGCACAGATACGCAGTATTTT CASGLGPAGGTDTQYF TRBD2 TRBV12-5 - TRBJ2-3
TGCGCCAGCAGCCAAGATTTTGAGGGGGCTGGGGCCAACGTCCTGACTTTC CASSQDFEGAGANVLTF - TRBV4-1 - TRBJ2-6